This TCR beta chain was obtained from a study of CD8 T cells in Susac syndrome (dated by TCRdb to about 2019). For the wider study: Repertoire sequencing was used to test whether CD8+ T cell activation and differentiation in Susac syndrome was antigen driven. Clonality of the CD8+ T cell repertoire was compared between 11 to 12 healthy donors, approximately 14 Susac syndrome patients and roughly 15 multiple sclerosis patients. Broad study findings and their caveats: The TCR sequencing and HLA analysis was acknowledged to have included a relatively small number of individuals.

In regard to this clonotype: Its antigen remains unidentified. Base qualities were left out, and no much larger clone turns up one base away.

Peripheral blood CD8+ and CD4+ T cells from healthy donors, Susac syndrome patients and multiple sclerosis patients were profiled by high-throughput TCR beta sequencing. The healthy donors served as controls matched for age and sex. CD8+ TEMRA cells were enriched by FACS, while bulk CD8+ and CD4+ T cells were purified by magnetic negative isolation. Blood was collected in EDTA tubes and processed within 24 hours, with PBMCs isolated through density gradient centrifugation. PBMCs intended for TCR sequencing were cryopreserved in liquid nitrogen and thawed later in a water bath at 37 degrees C. The sorted or isolated CD4+, CD8+ and CD8+ TEMRA cells had a purity of 90% or higher. RNA was extracted using the RNeasy kit, and about 0.45 to 1 microgram was reverse transcribed with random hexamers. The immunoSEQ multiplex PCR assay, covering 54 Vbeta and 13 Jbeta segments, was used to amplify TCR beta CDR3 regions. PCR amplification bias was corrected by using a synthetic template baseline for primer optimization and computational correction. In the paper's pipeline: Reads were assigned to V, D and J genes according to IMGT and analyzed in immunoSEQ Analyzer, with only productive sequences retained. To calculate clonality, Shannon entropy was normalized by log2 of the number of productive unique sequences and then subtracted from one. For each patient and control, public and private clones were evaluated among the 100 most prevalent clones. A clone was defined as Susac-specific if it was absent from the healthy and MS cohorts, from around 960 published viral clones and from other ImmuneACCESS disease sequences. The public reads were run again by TCRdb, first through fastp at Q25 and then through MiXCR, and only productive beta chains were kept. Each CDR3 protein gets just one entry, which takes the most common genes and DNA from the rows behind it. Clone size and V and J calls follow TCRdb, not the original study. The sample contains 120,000 to 150,000 distinct CDR3 sequences, about 94% of them found a single time. The ten largest clones represent roughly 0.29% of the sample.

CDR1 and CDR2, looked up from the germline V gene (reference sequence), are DFQATT and SNEGSKA. The CDR3 measures 14 amino acids from cysteine to phenylalanine. Just the 42-base CDR3 DNA is kept, in frame starting at base 1. After removal of 0 bases from V and 4 bases from J, the junction retains 2 bases not matched to a gene. The chain is made from TRBV20-1 and TRBJ2-7, with 11 bases aligning to TRBD1. The receptor was derived from a human donor in good health. The sample taken for sequencing was CD8+ T cells from PBMCs. The base sequence is TGCAGTGCTAGAGATGGGACAGGGGGGTACGAGCAGTACTTC. This encodes CSARDGTGGYEQYF.